Listed below are T cell receptor beta chains from one sample, sequenced in a study of shared clonotypes between healthy human individuals. Using immunoSEQ multiplex PCR, the repertoire was profiled, and TCRdb retains in-frame clones only, with some absent. The sample contains about 490,000 clones, 79% of which appear only once. Sequencing input: PBMCs. These receptor sequences come from a woman aged 40-49 years in good health. Some clones in this sample may be carry-over from other donors' samples. CDR3s include the opening cysteine and the closing phenylalanine or tryptophan. D genes are given only for firm matches. The size field is filled for only some rows; it gives once, few, many or a size class.

CDR3aa	CDR3nt	v_gene	j_gene	abundance	d_gene
CASSVDSGGETQYF	TGTGCCAGCAGCGTAGATTCAGGGGGGGAGACCCAGTACTTC	TRBV9	TRBJ2-5	-	-
CAISESRTSGRANEQFF	TGTGCCATCAGTGAGTCCAGGACTAGCGGGAGGGCTAATGAGCAGTTCTTC	TRBV10-3	TRBJ2-1	-	TRBD2
CASSRESGRENTEAFF	TGTGCCAGCAGTCGAGAATCTGGCAGGGAGAACACTGAAGCTTTCTTT	TRBV28	TRBJ1-1	-	-
CASSPRGTHTEAFF	TGTGCCAGTAGTCCCCGGGGGACGCACACTGAAGCTTTCTTT	TRBV19	TRBJ1-1	few	-
CASRTSGSSYNEQFF	TGTGCCAGCCGGACTAGCGGGAGCTCCTACAATGAGCAGTTCTTC	TRBV18	TRBJ2-1	-	TRBD2
CASSLNTGELFF	TGTGCCAGCAGCTTAAACACCGGGGAGCTGTTTTTT	TRBV9	TRBJ2-2	-	-
CATSREATAGPYEQYF	TGTGCCACCAGCAGAGAGGCGACAGCCGGCCCCTACGAGCAGTACTTC	TRBV15	TRBJ2-7	-	-
CASSPQRTGQPQHF	TGTGCCAGTAGTCCGCAAAGGACTGGTCAGCCCCAGCATTTT	TRBV19	TRBJ1-5	few	-
CSVYGQMNTEAFF	TGCAGCGTTTACGGACAGATGAACACTGAAGCTTTCTTT	TRBV29-1	TRBJ1-1	few	-
CASSLGPRQGETQYF	TGTGCCAGCAGCTTGGGGCCCAGACAGGGAGAGACCCAGTACTTC	TRBV5-6	TRBJ2-5	-	TRBD1
CASSQDQGASYEQYF	TGCGCCAGCAGCCAAGATCAGGGGGCGTCCTACGAGCAGTACTTC	TRBV4-3	TRBJ2-7	-	TRBD1
CASSPSFHTGELFF	TGTGCCAGCTCACCAAGCTTTCACACCGGGGAGCTGTTTTTT	TRBV18	TRBJ2-2	-	-
CASSVQRSNYGYTF	TGTGCCAGTAGTGTACAACGAAGCAACTATGGCTACACCTTC	TRBV19	TRBJ1-2	few	-
CASSLWGQGKGGYTF	TGTGCCAGCAGTTTATGGGGACAGGGGAAAGGTGGCTACACCTTC	TRBV27	TRBJ1-2	once	TRBD1
CASRETSSGLYNEQFF	TGTGCCAGTAGAGAGACCTCTAGCGGACTCTACAATGAGCAGTTCTTC	TRBV19	TRBJ2-1	-	TRBD2
CAWSVKGSTDTQYF	TGTGCCTGGAGTGTAAAAGGAAGCACAGATACGCAGTATTTT	TRBV30	TRBJ2-3	-	-
CASSSGTSTGELFF	TGTGCCAGCTCGTCCGGGACTAGCACCGGGGAGCTGTTTTTT	TRBV18	TRBJ2-2	-	TRBD2
CASSHIYMNTEAFF	TGTGCCAGCAGCCATATCTACATGAACACTGAAGCTTTCTTT	TRBV5-4	TRBJ1-1	-	-
CASSYSSEAGTEAFF	TGTGCCAGCAGTTACTCATCCGAGGCGGGCACTGAAGCTTTCTTT	TRBV6-6	TRBJ1-1	few	-
CASRLADSYNEQFF	TGCGCCAGCAGACTAGCGGATTCCTACAATGAGCAGTTCTTC	TRBV4-1	TRBJ2-1	-	TRBD2
CASSEGLLSSYEQYF	TGTGCCAGCAGTGAAGGGCTCCTGAGCTCCTACGAGCAGTACTTC	TRBV6-1	TRBJ2-7	-	-
CASSPDPETHQPQHF	TGTGCCAGCAGCCCTGACCCCGAAACCCATCAGCCCCAGCATTTT	TRBV21-1	TRBJ1-5	once	-
CASSQDGGVGELFF	TGCGCCAGCAGCCAAGACGGAGGGGTTGGGGAGCTGTTTTTT	TRBV4-3	TRBJ2-2	-	-
CASSYGTYNEQFF	TGTGCCAGCAGCTACGGGACCTACAATGAGCAGTTCTTC	TRBV7-9	TRBJ2-1	-	-
CASSPLQGVDTQYF	TGTGCCAGCTCACCTCTGCAGGGTGTAGATACGCAGTATTTT	TRBV18	TRBJ2-3	-	-
CASSLEVHQPQHF	TGTGCCAGCAGCTTAGAGGTCCATCAGCCCCAGCATTTT	TRBV7-9	TRBJ1-5	-	-